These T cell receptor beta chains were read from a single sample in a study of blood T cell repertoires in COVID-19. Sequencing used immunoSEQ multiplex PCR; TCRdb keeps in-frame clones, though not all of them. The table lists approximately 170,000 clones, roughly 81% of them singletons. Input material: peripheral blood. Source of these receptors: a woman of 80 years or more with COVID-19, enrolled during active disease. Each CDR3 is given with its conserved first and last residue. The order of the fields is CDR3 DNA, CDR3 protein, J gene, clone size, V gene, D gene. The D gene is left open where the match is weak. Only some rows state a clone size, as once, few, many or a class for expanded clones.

TGTGCCAGCAGCTTGAACGGGGCAGATACGCAGTATTTT	CASSLNGADTQYF	TRBJ2-3	few	TRBV5-4	.
TGTGCCAGCAGCGTAGTGAATAGCGGCAATGAGCAGTTCTTC	CASSVVNSGNEQFF	TRBJ2-1	.	TRBV9	.
TGCGCCAGCAGCTTGGAGTCCGGGGTCACTGAAGCTTTCTTT	CASSLESGVTEAFF	TRBJ1-1	once	TRBV5-1	.
TGTGCCAGCAGCTTAGGAGACGGCGGGAGGGCCTACAATGAGCAGTTCTTC	CASSLGDGGRAYNEQFF	TRBJ2-1	.	TRBV7-9	TRBD2
TGCGCCAGCAGCTTTGCACAGGGTCAAGAGACCCAGTACTTC	CASSFAQGQETQYF	TRBJ2-5	.	TRBV5-1	.
TGTGCCAGTAGTATAGGAAACAGGGATAATTCACCCCTCCACTTT	CASSIGNRDNSPLHF	TRBJ1-6	.	TRBV19	.
TGCAGCGCCCCGGGACAGGGCGTTAACTATGGCTACACCTTC	CSAPGQGVNYGYTF	TRBJ1-2	.	TRBV29-1	TRBD1
TGCGCCAGCAGCGGAATCCCGGGGAGTAACACCGGGGAGCTGTTTTTT	CASSGIPGSNTGELFF	TRBJ2-2	.	TRBV10-2	.
TGTGCCAGTAGTACCCTCCCCGGTGCAGGCACTGAAGCTTTCTTT	CASSTLPGAGTEAFF	TRBJ1-1	.	TRBV19	.
TGTGCCAGCAGCGCGGGAAATGTGGGACAGGGGTACGAGCAGTACTTC	CASSAGNVGQGYEQYF	TRBJ2-7	.	TRBV9	TRBD1
TGTGCCAGCAGCTTAACACAGGGACCGAACACCGGGGAGCTGTTTTTT	CASSLTQGPNTGELFF	TRBJ2-2	.	TRBV7-3	.
TGCGCCAGCAGCCAAGTCCCGGGAGTACCAACCTACGAGCAGTACTTC	CASSQVPGVPTYEQYF	TRBJ2-7	.	TRBV4-1	.
TGCGCCAGCAGCCAAGATGAGGGTCGAGATACGCAGTATTTT	CASSQDEGRDTQYF	TRBJ2-3	.	TRBV4-1	.
TGCGCCAGCAGTGATGTGGGCAGGTTAAACATTCAGTACTTC	CASSDVGRLNIQYF	TRBJ2-4	once	TRBV10-1	.
TGTGCCAGCAGTCGGACAGTCTCCTACGAGCAGTACTTC	CASSRTVSYEQYF	TRBJ2-7	.	TRBV6-2/TRBV6-3	.
TGTGCCAGCAGTGAGGCTAGACCGAGCATCGGCTATGGCTACACCTTC	CASSEARPSIGYGYTF	TRBJ1-2	.	TRBV2	.
TGTGCCAGCAGTTACTCGGGACAGGGGTCCGAGCAGTACTTC	CASSYSGQGSEQYF	TRBJ2-7	few	TRBV6-5	TRBD1
TGCGCCAGCAGCACCCGGGACAGGGGTAGGCAAATGAACACTGAAGCTTTCTTT	CASSTRDRGRQMNTEAFF	TRBJ1-1	few	TRBV4-1	TRBD1
TGTGCCAGCTCACCCCCCGGACAGGAAGGAAACACCATATATTTT	CASSPPGQEGNTIYF	TRBJ1-3	.	TRBV18	TRBD1
TGTGCCAGCAGTCTCACGGGGGTGGCCCAGTACTTC	CASSLTGVAQYF	TRBJ2-5	.	TRBV6-2/TRBV6-3	.
TGTGCCAGCAGTTTATCCCCAGGAAGACACGGCTACACCTTC	CASSLSPGRHGYTF	TRBJ1-2	.	TRBV28	.
TGCGCCAGCAGCCAAGAGGGGACTAGCGGGGGGATAGATACGCAGTATTTT	CASSQEGTSGGIDTQYF	TRBJ2-3	.	TRBV4-1	TRBD2
TGTGCCATCAGTGACCTAACAGGGGTTTTTGGAAACACCATATATTTT	CAISDLTGVFGNTIYF	TRBJ1-3	once	TRBV10-3	TRBD1
TGTGCCAGCAGCTTAGCCGACAGGAACTATGGCTACACCTTC	CASSLADRNYGYTF	TRBJ1-2	.	TRBV7-2	.
TGTGCCAGCCTACTAAGGAGCTCTGGAAACACCATATATTTT	CASLLRSSGNTIYF	TRBJ1-3	.	TRBV28	.
TGTGCCAGCAGCCCACTGGAGGGTTCCCACGAGCAGTACTTC	CASSPLEGSHEQYF	TRBJ2-7	once	TRBV6-4	.
TGTGCCTGGAGTGTCGAGGCGAACACCGGGGAGCTGTTTTTT	CAWSVEANTGELFF	TRBJ2-2	.	TRBV30	.
TGTGCCAGCTCCACTTCGACGGGGGCCCAGCATTTT	CASSTSTGAQHF	TRBJ1-5	.	TRBV18	.
TGTGCCAGCAGCGTAGAACTAGATTCGCGATACGAGCAGTACTTC	CASSVELDSRYEQYF	TRBJ2-7	.	TRBV9	.
TGCGCCAGCAGCCCTACCGGACTGGTGTATGAGCAGTTCTTC	CASSPTGLVYEQFF	TRBJ2-1	.	TRBV4-1	.
TGTGCCAGCAGCTTAGGACAGGGGACCTATAATTCACCCCTCCACTTT	CASSLGQGTYNSPLHF	TRBJ1-6	.	TRBV7-9	TRBD1
TGTGCCAGCTCAATAACCGGGACAGGGCCGACTGGCTACACCTTC	CASSITGTGPTGYTF	TRBJ1-2	few	TRBV18	TRBD1
TGTGCCAGCTCGCCCAGGGATAACCGATGGGCCAACGTCCTGACTTTC	CASSPRDNRWANVLTF	TRBJ2-6	.	TRBV18	.
TGTGCCAGCAGCCTCCGGCGGAGGGTGGAGACCGGGGAGCTGTTTTTT	CASSLRRRVETGELFF	TRBJ2-2	.	TRBV3-1/TRBV3-2	.
TGCAGTGCTAGTGTAACTAACTATGGCTACACCTTC	CSASVTNYGYTF	TRBJ1-2	.	TRBV20-1	.
TGTGCCAGCTCATCGGGCGGGAAGTCCAACTATGGCTACACCTTC	CASSSGGKSNYGYTF	TRBJ1-2	.	TRBV2	.
TGTGCCAGCAGAACCGGACAGGGAAACACTGAAGCTTTCTTT	CASRTGQGNTEAFF	TRBJ1-1	.	TRBV6-5	TRBD1
TGTGCCAGCAGCCGCTGGACAGGGATGGGAGAGACCCAGTACTTC	CASSRWTGMGETQYF	TRBJ2-5	.	TRBV11-2	TRBD1
TGCGCCAGCAGCTTGGCACTAGCGGCCAACACCGGGGAGCTGTTTTTT	CASSLALAANTGELFF	TRBJ2-2	few	TRBV5-1	TRBD2
TGTGCCAGTAGAGATCCCGGGACAGGGACTTCCTATGGCTACACCTTC	CASRDPGTGTSYGYTF	TRBJ1-2	.	TRBV19	TRBD1